This T cell receptor (beta chain) was sequenced in a study of graft-versus-host responses after intestinal transplantation. Study overall: Each patient got anti-thymocyte globulin induction, then tacrolimus and steroids for two to four years. Broader study findings: An association linked early post-transplant HvG declines with peak circulating GvH clone levels.

As concerns this clone: Its antigen remains unidentified.

The assay was immunoSEQ multiplex PCR, and TCRdb's table has in-frame clones only and misses some. The sample contains approximately 75,000 clones, roughly 94% of which appear only once. Material: unstimulated CD8+ T cells sorted from spleen or lymph node cells, obtained before intestinal transplant. The source of this sequence is a human donor who received an intestinal transplant.

Here the CDR3 DNA reads TGCGCCAGCGCCGGGACAAATGACGAGCAGTACTTC. It specifies CASAGTNDEQYF. The chain has TRBV5-1 and TRBJ2-7, with D perhaps matching TRBD1 (6 bases). Germline V lookup: CDR1 SGHRS, CDR2 YFSETQ. This CDR3 has 12 amino acids. V gave up 7 bases and J gave up 5 bases, with 13 bases separating them.